This T cell receptor (beta chain) was found in a study of response to subunit inactivated influenza vaccine. General study results and limits: With each seasonal influenza vaccination, the authors suggested, few new T cells are recruited.

V was cut by 5 bases and J by 5 bases, with 10 bases left in between. CDR3 length equals 13 residues. TCRdb reanalysed the RT-PCR reads using MiXCR and keeps one entry per CDR3 protein. The repertoire holds a few hundred thousand distinct CDR3 sequences, with 12% to 15% as singletons. The sample holds many counts of this clonotype. Its antigen is still unknown. This receptor was identified in a man aged 50 or older who received an inactivated influenza vaccine. Sequences were derived from PBMCs from blood, sampled 11 to 12 days after vaccination. The chain recombines TRBV12-3 or TRBV12-4 with TRBJ2-1; D is unclear. In DNA, the CDR3 is TGTGCCAGCAGTCCTCTCCTAGACAATGAGCAGTTCTTC. It is translated as CASSPLLDNEQFF.